The entry below describes one T cell receptor (beta chain). This record comes from a study of blood T cell repertoires in COVID-19. CDR3 length equals 12 residues. The V gene lost 10 bases and the J gene lost 3 bases, with 10 bases spanning the gap. Germline assignment: CDR1 MNHEY and CDR2 SVGAGI. Profiling relied on immunoSEQ multiplex PCR, and the TCRdb table lists in-frame clones only, not all of them. The repertoire holds over 350,000 clones, with 70% to 90% as singletons. Sequencing used peripheral blood. This chain uses TRBV6-5 with TRBJ1-5; D gene unclear. This receptor was identified in a woman under 40 with active or convalescent COVID-19. The DNA for the CDR3 is TGTGCCACCGGGGATAACAATCAGCCCCAGCATTTT. It yields the protein CATGDNNQPQHF.